The 27 T cell receptor beta chains below all came from one sample that was sequenced in a study of cytomegalovirus exposure and HLA in healthy donors (dated by TCRdb to about 2017). Library prep was done by the immunoSEQ multiplex PCR assay. For the multiplex PCR, a mixture combining 60 forward primers for TCR Vbeta segments and 13 reverse primers for TCR Jbeta segments was used. The table was pulled from immuneACCESS by TCRdb, which kept in-frame rearrangements only. Such tables lose some clones; where checked, under half of the loss comes from unresolved V genes, and the rest has no known cause. For this sample the table gives 150,000 to 200,000 clones, of which roughly 78% were detected only once. The ten largest clonotypes hold over 10% of the sample. The sequenced sample was PBMCs. The source is a woman in her fifties or sixties in good health and CMV-seropositive.

The chain is built from TRBV5-1 and TRBJ1-3, with TRBD1 matching over 7 bases. Trimming cost V 0 bases and J 3 bases; bases outside gene matches: 0. CDR1 is SGHRS, CDR2 YFSETQ, per germline. The CDR3 contains 14 residues. CDR3 sequence reads: CASSLGDSGNTIYF. The CDR3 nucleotides are TGCGCCAGCAGCTTGGGGGACAGTGGAAACACCATATATTTT.

This CDR3 reads CASSHRTGVMNTEAFF. The CDR3 nucleotides are TGTGCCAGCTCACATCGGACAGGGGTAATGAACACTGAAGCTTTCTTT. The V and J genes are TRBV18 and TRBJ1-1; 9 nucleotides agree with TRBD1. Germline V gene lookup returns CDR1 KGHSH and CDR2 LQKENI. The CDR3 length is 16 residues. With V trimmed by 4 bases and J by 0 bases, 6 bases remained unmatched.

The V and J genes are TRBV18 and TRBJ2-1; 10 bases match TRBD2. V lost 1 base, J lost 3 bases, and 0 bases stayed unmatched. Per the germline V gene, CDR1 is KGHSH and CDR2 is LQKENI. This CDR3 contains 15 residues. In nucleotides, the CDR3 is TGTGCCAGCTCACCACTAGCGGGGGGCTACAATGAGCAGTTCTTC. Its protein is CASSPLAGGYNEQFF.

The CDR3: CASSWDREGQFF. CDR3 nucleotide sequence: TGTGCCAGCAGCTGGGACAGGGAAGGGCAGTTCTTC. V gene TRBV5-4 combines with J gene TRBJ2-1; 9 positions agree with TRBD1. Germline trimming cut 3 bases from V and 12 bases from J; bases unmatched to any gene: 4. The germline gives CDR1 SGHNT, CDR2 YYREEE (reference sequence). CDR3 length: 12 amino acids.

The chain has TRBV18 and TRBJ1-3; D unclear. There are 16 residues in the CDR3. Germline V gene lookup returns CDR1 KGHSH and CDR2 LQKENI. Trimming took off 0 bases at V and 0 bases at J, with 9 bases between the two ends. As DNA, the CDR3 is TGTGCCAGCTCACCACCGTCCTACTTCTCTGGAAACACCATATATTTT. Translated: CASSPPSYFSGNTIYF.

This clone turned up a few times. The CDR3 DNA follows: TGTGCCACCGGCGGGCAGGCCCAGCATTTT. Translating gives CATGGQAQHF. J is TRBJ1-5 and V is TRBV19, with no clear D. The germline gives CDR1 LNHDA, CDR2 SQIVND (reference sequence). V lost 10 bases, J lost 11 bases, and 12 bases lay in between. There are 10 residues in the CDR3.

The chain combines TRBV5-1 with TRBJ1-2; D is perhaps TRBD1 (5 bases). This CDR3 comprises 15 residues. Germline V gene data show CDR1 as SGHRS and CDR2 as YFSETQ. V was pared by 4 bases and J by 4 bases, with 17 bases between. The CDR3 reads CASSEGLSFSYGYTF. The CDR3 DNA reads as TGCGCCAGCAGCGAGGGACTCTCTTTTAGCTATGGCTACACCTTC.

This sequence joins TRBV15 and TRBJ2-7, with D possibly TRBD2 on 6 matching bases. Trimming removed 5 bases at V and 2 bases at J, with 13 bases between. The CDR3 sequence is 14 residues long. CDR1 and CDR2 (germline): LNHNV, YYDKDF (reference sequence). CDR3 DNA sequence: TGTGCCACCAGCGATACTAGCAGGCCCTACGAGCAGTACTTC. Translating gives CATSDTSRPYEQYF. The entire variable domain, with the rest obtained from reference TRBV15 and TRBJ2-7, is as follows: DAMVIQNPRYQVTQFGKPVTLSCSQTLNHNVMYWYQQKSSQAPKLLFHYYDKDFNNEADTPDNFQSRRPNTSFCFLDIRSPGLGDTAMYLCATSDTSRPYEQYFGPGTRLTVT.

The CDR3 DNA sequence: TGTGCCTGGAGTGTGTGGCCTCCGGGACAGGGGTTGAACACTGAAGCTTTCTTT. Its translation: CAWSVWPPGQGLNTEAFF. The chain couples TRBV30 to TRBJ1-1, with 10 positions matching TRBD1. V was pared by 0 bases and J by 0 bases, with 10 bases of the junction left unmatched. The length of the CDR3 is 18 residues. From germline, CDR1 is GTSNPN and CDR2 SVGIG (reference sequence).

This chain links TRBV7-2 with TRBJ2-1, with a weak D call TRBD2 (5 bases). CDR1 and CDR2 (germline): SGHTA, FQGNSA. The length of the CDR3 is 15 residues. The V end was cut by 4 bases, the J end by 4 bases, with 14 bases between. DNA for the CDR3: TGTGCCAGCAGCTACCGGGGTAGTCGATACAATGAGCAGTTCTTC. This encodes CASSYRGSRYNEQFF.

This chain connects TRBV13 to TRBJ1-6; possibly TRBD1 for D (5 bases). The CDR3 length is 17 residues. Germline CDR1 reads PRHDT; CDR2 reads FYEKMQ (reference sequence). V lost 4 bases to trimming and J lost 3 bases, with 16 bases between them. The CDR3 region has the DNA TGTGCCAGCAGCTCAGCAGGGAACGATGGCTATAATTCACCCCTCCACTTT. This sequence encodes CASSSAGNDGYNSPLHF.

This sequence joins TRBV13 and TRBJ2-2; the D gene is possibly TRBD1 (5 bases). The CDR3 totals 14 residues. V gave up 4 bases and J gave up 7 bases, with 13 bases separating them. From germline, CDR1 is PRHDT and CDR2 FYEKMQ (reference sequence). This CDR3 reads CASSSRGVNGELFF. In nucleotides, the CDR3 is TGTGCCAGCAGCTCTAGGGGTGTGAACGGGGAGCTGTTTTTT.

This chain links TRBV27 with TRBJ1-5; D is undetermined. Germline V CDR1 and CDR2: MNHEY, SMNVEV (reference sequence). The CDR3 loop spans 14 amino acids. V was clipped by 1 base and J by 2 bases, with 6 bases between them. CDR3 bases: TGTGCCAGCAGTTTATACGGGGGCAATCAGCCCCAGCATTTT. Protein sequence: CASSLYGGNQPQHF.

V gene TRBV5-1 combines with J gene TRBJ1-1, with 8 positions matching TRBD1. CDR1 and CDR2 from the germline V gene are SGHRS and YFSETQ. The CDR3 is made up of 13 amino acids. J was trimmed by 1 base and V by 6 bases; bases with no gene match: 2. CDR3 in DNA: TGCGCCAGCATCGGACAGGGGAACACTGAAGCTTTCTTT. Protein: CASIGQGNTEAFF.

The chain is built from TRBV5-6 and TRBJ1-5; TRBD1 matches at 11 bases. Germline assignment: CDR1 SGHDT and CDR2 YYEEEE. The CDR3 runs 15 residues. V lost 0 bases to trimming and J lost 6 bases; unmatched junction nucleotides: 2. The CDR3 region is CASSLGTGGGQPQHF. The CDR3 coding sequence is TGTGCCAGCAGCTTGGGGACAGGGGGCGGTCAGCCCCAGCATTTT.

The chain links TRBV7-8 to TRBJ2-2; 9 nucleotides agree with TRBD2. There are 20 residues in the CDR3. CDR1 and CDR2 (germline): SGHVS, FQNEAQ. Trimming removed 1 base from V and 2 bases from J; junction bases left unmatched: 14. This CDR3 reads CASSLVSIAGAYANTGELFF. CDR3 bases: TGTGCCAGCAGCTTAGTTTCGATAGCGGGGGCCTACGCAAACACCGGGGAGCTGTTTTTT.

This clone occurred once. This sequence joins TRBV6-1 and TRBJ2-5; D is uncertain. The germline gives CDR1 MNHNS, CDR2 SASEGT. V was trimmed by 5 bases and J by 4 bases, leaving 14 bases between them. This CDR3 comprises 14 residues. CDR3 in amino acids: CASSPREARETQYF. CDR3 in DNA: TGTGCCAGCAGTCCACGTGAGGCCCGAGAGACCCAGTACTTC.

The rearrangement links TRBV4-1 to TRBJ1-2; D gene unclear. V gave up 0 bases and J gave up 7 bases, with 18 bases separating them. Germline V gene lookup returns CDR1 MGHRA and CDR2 YSYEKL. CDR3 length: 16 amino acids. CDR3 region: CASSQDHGYEEVGYTF. The CDR3 DNA is TGCGCCAGCAGCCAAGATCACGGGTACGAGGAGGTTGGCTACACCTTC.

V gene TRBV30 combines with J gene TRBJ2-7, with D possibly being TRBD1 (6 bases). The V end was cut by 5 bases, the J end by 2 bases, with 7 bases between. The CDR3 consists of 11 residues. CDR1 is GTSNPN, CDR2 SVGIG, per germline (reference sequence). CDR3 sequence (DNA): TGTGCCTGGCGACAGGCCTACGAGCAGTACTTC. As protein: CAWRQAYEQYF. Looking up the rest from reference TRBV30 and TRBJ2-7 gives the full variable domain: SQTIHQWPATLVQPVGSPLSLECTVEGTSNPNLYWYRQAAGRGLQLLFYSVGIGQISSEVPQNLSASRPQDRQFILSSKKLLLSDSGFYLCAWRQAYEQYFGPGTRLTVT.

The chain carries TRBV5-1 and TRBJ2-1; the match to TRBD1 covers 7 bases. The CDR3 consists of 16 residues. Trimming took 0 bases from V and 3 from J; bases not matched to a gene: 6. CDR1 is SGHRS, CDR2 YFSETQ, per germline. In nucleotides, the CDR3 is TGCGCCAGCAGCTTGGAGGGCTCAGGGGGCTACAATGAGCAGTTCTTC. Translated: CASSLEGSGGYNEQFF.

The chain uses TRBV27 and TRBJ2-7, with TRBD1 identical over 10 bases. J was trimmed by 4 bases and V by 0 bases; bases with no gene match: 6. Germline CDR1 reads MNHEY; CDR2 reads SMNVEV (reference sequence). This CDR3 has 16 amino acids. Written as DNA, the CDR3 is TGTGCCAGCAGTTTATCAGTGACAGGGGGCAAGTACGAGCAGTACTTC. This sequence encodes CASSLSVTGGKYEQYF.

The rearrangement uses TRBV6-5 and TRBJ1-6; 8 bases match TRBD1. CDR1 is MNHEY, CDR2 SVGAGI, per germline. V was clipped by 1 base and J by 7 bases; unmatched bases: 6. The CDR3 totals 16 residues. The CDR3 sequence is CASSYFLPGGNSPLHF. The CDR3, as DNA: TGTGCCAGCAGTTACTTTTTACCAGGGGGCAATTCACCCCTCCACTTT.

This clone has a single count. The chain is built from TRBV7-8 and TRBJ1-3; unclear D gene. This CDR3 is built from 18 residues. V shed 1 base and J shed 0 bases, with 16 bases lying between them. The germline gives CDR1 SGHVS, CDR2 FQNEAQ. The chain's CDR3 is CASSLESVILTSGNTIYF. The CDR3 DNA sequence: TGTGCCAGCAGCTTAGAAAGCGTCATTTTAACCTCTGGAAACACCATATATTTT.

The rearrangement links TRBV7-3 to TRBJ2-7; D is possibly TRBD2 (6 bases). Germline V gives CDR1 SGHTA, CDR2 FQGTGA. Trimming cost V 6 bases and J 4 bases, with 13 bases left between them. This CDR3 contains 13 residues. The CDR3 region has the DNA TGTGCCAGCAGTATTGGGACTTCATACGAGCAGTACTTC. Translation gives CASSIGTSYEQYF.

J is TRBJ2-2 and V is TRBV2, with D possibly being TRBD1 (5 bases). Trimming left V 3 bases short and J 5 bases short, with 7 bases between. This CDR3 spans 13 amino acids. Per the germline V gene, CDR1 is SNHLY and CDR2 is FYNNEI. CDR3 sequence: CASSDQGTGELFF. The CDR3 DNA reads TGTGCCAGCAGTGATCAGGGAACCGGGGAGCTGTTTTTT. The full variable domain, with the rest looked up from reference TRBV2 and TRBJ2-2, is EPEVTQTPSHQVTQMGQEVILRCVPISNHLYFYWYRQILGQKVEFLVSFYNNEISEKSEIFDDQFSVERPDGSNFTLKIRSTKLEDSAMYFCASSDQGTGELFFGEGSRLTVL.

The V call is TRBV7-9, the J call TRBJ2-7; 10 positions agree with TRBD1. Germline lookup yields CDR1 SEHNR and CDR2 FQNEAQ (reference sequence). The CDR3 contains 14 residues. The J segment lost 5 bases and the V segment lost 3 bases, leaving 4 bases of the junction unmatched. The chain's CDR3 is CASSFDRGRNEQYF. Written as DNA, the CDR3 is TGTGCCAGCAGCTTTGACAGGGGGCGGAACGAGCAGTACTTC.

The chain is built from TRBV5-4 and TRBJ1-1; 9 bases are a match to TRBD1. CDR3 length: 14 amino acids. Germline V gene lookup returns CDR1 SGHNT and CDR2 YYREEE (reference sequence). J gave up 5 bases and V 5 bases, and 7 bases lay outside the gene matches. The CDR3 nucleotides read TGTGCCAGCAGTTCTACAGGGGGCCGGACTGAAGCTTTCTTT. Its translation: CASSSTGGRTEAFF.